This T cell receptor beta chain was documented in a study of vaccination and CD4 T cells after COVID-19. Regarding treatment: approximately nine-day PBMC culture with coronavirus spike peptide pools or control peptides (ViraFEST assay). With around 9.2 ug/ml peptide pools and around 9.6 IU/ml IL-2, PBMCs were cultured at about 2 million per well. At days 3 and 7, half the medium was exchanged for fresh IL-2 medium. Sequenced with the Oncomine TCR Beta short-read assay was DNA taken from cultured CD4+ T cells. MiXCR was run by TCRdb on the PCR reads, yielding one entry per CDR3 protein. In the table there are 8,500 to 13,000 distinct CDR3 sequences, over 55% of which are singletons. As regards this clonotype: Antigen unknown.

Trimming shortened V by 4 bases and J by 4 bases, and 10 bases separated the two germline ends. The CDR3 length is 14 residues. Looked up from germline, CDR1 is MNHEY and CDR2 is SVGAGI. The sequence was collected from a human donor who had recovered from COVID-19. The gene calls are TRBV6-5 and TRBJ2-2; the D is unclear. The specimen sequenced was CD4+ T cells from blood, cultured in vitro. CDR3 in amino acids: CASSSSSPTGELFF. Written as DNA, the CDR3 is TGTGCCAGCAGTTCCTCCTCGCCCACCGGGGAGCTGTTTTTT.